This T cell receptor (beta chain) was sequenced for a study of T cell responses to AZD1222 COVID-19 vaccine. Findings of the study overall: Baseline seropositives among AZD1222 recipients totaled only 5 to 7. None of the repertoires were sampled until the peak T cell response had passed. Spike-specific TCR breadth and depth were elevated following two AZD1222 doses. Females made up more of the donors, who were largely white British, and clonal diversity may have come out too low.

CDR1 is ENHRY and CDR2 is SYGVKD in the germline V gene. The CDR3 consists of 14 residues. The J segment lost 4 bases and the V segment lost 4 bases, leaving 3 bases of the junction unmatched. Some clones are missing from TCRdb's copy, which holds only in-frame ones; the method was immunoSEQ multiplex PCR. Among about 35,000 clones, approximately 84% were seen once, and the ten largest hold approximately 11%. Concerning this clone: Its cognate antigen is unknown.

The sample consisted of peripheral blood, taken 28 days after the second AZD1222 dose. The rearrangement joins TRBV10-3 to TRBJ1-5, with 8 bases identical to TRBD1. The clonotype comes from an adult who received the AZD1222 COVID-19 vaccine. CDR3 DNA sequence: TGTGCCATCAGTGCGACAGGGGAGAATCAGCCCCAGCATTTT. Protein product: CAISATGENQPQHF.